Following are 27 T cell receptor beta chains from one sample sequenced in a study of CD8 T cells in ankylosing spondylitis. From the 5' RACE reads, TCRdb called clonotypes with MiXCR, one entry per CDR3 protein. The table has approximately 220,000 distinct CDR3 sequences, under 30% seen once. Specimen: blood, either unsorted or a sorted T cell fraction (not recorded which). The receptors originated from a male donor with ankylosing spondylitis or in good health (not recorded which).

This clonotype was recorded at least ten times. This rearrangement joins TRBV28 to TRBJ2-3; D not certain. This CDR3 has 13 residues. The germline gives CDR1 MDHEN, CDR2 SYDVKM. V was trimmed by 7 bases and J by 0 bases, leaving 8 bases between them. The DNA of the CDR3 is TGTGCCAGCACACGAGACAGCACAGATACGCAGTATTTT. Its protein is CASTRDSTDTQYF. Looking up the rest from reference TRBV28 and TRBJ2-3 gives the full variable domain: DVKVTQSSRYLVKRTGEKVFLECVQDMDHENMFWYRQDPGLGLRLIYFSYDVKMKEKGDIPEGYSVSREKKERFSLILESASTNQTSMYLCASTRDSTDTQYFGPGTRLTVL.

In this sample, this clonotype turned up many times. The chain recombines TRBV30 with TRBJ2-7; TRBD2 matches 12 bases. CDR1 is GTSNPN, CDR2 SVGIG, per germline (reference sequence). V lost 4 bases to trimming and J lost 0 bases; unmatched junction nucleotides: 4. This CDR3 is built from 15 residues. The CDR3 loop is CAWNPTSGSSYEQYF. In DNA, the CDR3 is TGTGCCTGGAACCCGACTAGCGGGAGCTCCTACGAGCAGTACTTC.

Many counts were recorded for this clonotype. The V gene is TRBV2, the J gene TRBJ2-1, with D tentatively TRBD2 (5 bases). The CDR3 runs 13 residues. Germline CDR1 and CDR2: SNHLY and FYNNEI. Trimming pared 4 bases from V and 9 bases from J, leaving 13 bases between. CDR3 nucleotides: TGTGCCAGCAGTGGAGGTGGAGGTTTTGAGCAGTTCTTC. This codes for CASSGGGGFEQFF.

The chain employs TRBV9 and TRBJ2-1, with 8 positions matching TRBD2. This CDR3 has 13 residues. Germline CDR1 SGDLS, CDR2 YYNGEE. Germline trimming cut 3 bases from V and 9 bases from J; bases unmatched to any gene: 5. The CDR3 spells CASSASRGGEQFF. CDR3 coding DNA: TGTGCCAGCAGCGCATCTCGGGGGGGTGAGCAGTTCTTC.

The CDR3 loop is CASSVDSSTDTQYF. As DNA, the CDR3 is TGTGCCAGCAGTGTGGACAGCTCCACAGATACGCAGTATTTT. The rearrangement joins TRBV9 to TRBJ2-3; a weak D match, TRBD1 (6 bases). This CDR3 has 14 amino acids. Germline V lookup: CDR1 SGDLS, CDR2 YYNGEE. Trimming pared 5 bases from V and 2 bases from J, leaving 12 bases between.

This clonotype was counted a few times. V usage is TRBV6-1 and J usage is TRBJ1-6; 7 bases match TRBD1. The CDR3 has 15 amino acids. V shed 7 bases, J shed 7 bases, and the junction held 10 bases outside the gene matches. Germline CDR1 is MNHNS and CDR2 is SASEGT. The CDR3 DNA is TGTGCCAGCAATCCCCGGGACAGCCACAATTCACCCCTCCACTTT. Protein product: CASNPRDSHNSPLHF.

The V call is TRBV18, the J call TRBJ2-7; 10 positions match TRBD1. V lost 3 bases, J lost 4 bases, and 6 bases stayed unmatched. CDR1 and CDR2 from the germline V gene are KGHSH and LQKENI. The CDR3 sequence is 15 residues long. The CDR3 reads CASSPGTGEKYEQYF. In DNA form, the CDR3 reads TGTGCCAGCTCACCCGGGACAGGGGAAAAGTACGAGCAGTACTTC.

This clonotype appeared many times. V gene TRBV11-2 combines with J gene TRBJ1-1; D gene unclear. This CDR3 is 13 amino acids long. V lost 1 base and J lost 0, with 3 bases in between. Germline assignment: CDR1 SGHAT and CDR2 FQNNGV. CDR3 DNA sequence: TGTGCCAGCAGCTTAGGGTTGAACACTGAAGCTTTCTTT. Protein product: CASSLGLNTEAFF.

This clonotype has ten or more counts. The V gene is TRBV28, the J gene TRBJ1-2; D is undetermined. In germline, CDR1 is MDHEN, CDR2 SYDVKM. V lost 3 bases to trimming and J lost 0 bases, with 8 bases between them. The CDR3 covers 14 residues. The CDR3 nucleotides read TGTGCCAGCAGTTTCCTTGTATCTAACTATGGCTACACCTTC. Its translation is CASSFLVSNYGYTF.

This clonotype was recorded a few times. The CDR3 nucleotides are TGCGCCAGCAGCGCCGGGACAGGGCGGGATGAAAAACTGTTTTTT. Amino acid sequence: CASSAGTGRDEKLFF. V gene TRBV5-1 combines with J gene TRBJ1-4; 9 positions agree with TRBD1. This CDR3 region has 15 residues. J gave up 6 bases and V 4 bases, and 7 bases lay outside the gene matches. CDR1 and CDR2 (germline): SGHRS, YFSETQ.

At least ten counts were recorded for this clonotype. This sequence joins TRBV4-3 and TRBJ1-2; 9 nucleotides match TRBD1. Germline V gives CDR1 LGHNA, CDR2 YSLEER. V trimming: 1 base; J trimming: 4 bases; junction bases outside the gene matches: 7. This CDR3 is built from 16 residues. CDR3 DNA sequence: TGCGCCAGCAGCCAAGGGATAACAGGGGGCAGCTATGGCTACACCTTC. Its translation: CASSQGITGGSYGYTF.

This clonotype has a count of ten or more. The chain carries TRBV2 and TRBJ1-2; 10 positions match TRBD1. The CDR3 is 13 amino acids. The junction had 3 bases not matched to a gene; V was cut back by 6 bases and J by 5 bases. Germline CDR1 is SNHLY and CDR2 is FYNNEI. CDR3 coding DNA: TGTGCCAGCAGAGGACAGGGGGAGTATGGCTACACCTTC. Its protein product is CASRGQGEYGYTF.

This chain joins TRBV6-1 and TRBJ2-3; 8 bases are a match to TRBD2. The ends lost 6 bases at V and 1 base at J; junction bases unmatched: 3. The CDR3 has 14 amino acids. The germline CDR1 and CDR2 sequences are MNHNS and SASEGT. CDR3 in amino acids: CASSWTSRTDTQYF. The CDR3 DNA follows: TGTGCCAGCAGCTGGACTAGCCGCACAGATACGCAGTATTTT.

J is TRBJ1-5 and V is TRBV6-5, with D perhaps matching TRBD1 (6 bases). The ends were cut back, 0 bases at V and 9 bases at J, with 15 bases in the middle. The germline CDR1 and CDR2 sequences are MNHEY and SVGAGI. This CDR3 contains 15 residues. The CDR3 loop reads CASSYSPSDRLPQHF. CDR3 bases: TGTGCCAGCAGTTACTCCCCCTCGGACAGATTGCCCCAGCATTTT.

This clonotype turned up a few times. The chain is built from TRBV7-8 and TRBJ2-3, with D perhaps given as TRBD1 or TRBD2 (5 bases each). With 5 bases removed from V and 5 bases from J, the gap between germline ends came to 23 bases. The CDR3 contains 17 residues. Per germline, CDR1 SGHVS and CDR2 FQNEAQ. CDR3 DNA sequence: TGTGCCAGCAGCCCCCAACCTCCGTATAGGGACGAAGATACGCAGTATTTT. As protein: CASSPQPPYRDEDTQYF. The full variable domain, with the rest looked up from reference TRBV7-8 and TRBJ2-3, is GAGVSQSPRYKVAKRGQDVALRCDPISGHVSLFWYQQALGQGPEFLTYFQNEAQLDKSGLPSDRFFAERPEGSVSTLKIQRTQQEDSAVYLCASSPQPPYRDEDTQYFGPGTRLTVL.

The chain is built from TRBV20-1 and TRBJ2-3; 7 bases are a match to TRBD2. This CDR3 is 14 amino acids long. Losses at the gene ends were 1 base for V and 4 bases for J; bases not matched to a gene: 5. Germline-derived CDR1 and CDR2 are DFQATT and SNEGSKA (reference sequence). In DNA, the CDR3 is TGCAGTGCTAGAGTCGGGGGGAGCGCAGATACGCAGTATTTT. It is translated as CSARVGGSADTQYF.

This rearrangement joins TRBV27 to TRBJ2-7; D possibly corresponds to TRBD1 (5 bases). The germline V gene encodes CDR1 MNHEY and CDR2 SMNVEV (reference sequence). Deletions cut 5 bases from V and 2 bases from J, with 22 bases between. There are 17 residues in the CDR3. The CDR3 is CASSPRGRAITPYEQYF. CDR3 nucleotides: TGTGCCAGCAGTCCCCGAGGCAGGGCGATAACACCCTACGAGCAGTACTTC.

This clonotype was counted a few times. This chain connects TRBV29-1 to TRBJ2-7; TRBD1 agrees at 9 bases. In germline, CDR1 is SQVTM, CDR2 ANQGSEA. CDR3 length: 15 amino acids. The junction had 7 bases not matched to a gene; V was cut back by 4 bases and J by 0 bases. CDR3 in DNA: TGCAGCGTTGCCGGCGGGACAGGGAACTCCTACGAGCAGTACTTC. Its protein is CSVAGGTGNSYEQYF.

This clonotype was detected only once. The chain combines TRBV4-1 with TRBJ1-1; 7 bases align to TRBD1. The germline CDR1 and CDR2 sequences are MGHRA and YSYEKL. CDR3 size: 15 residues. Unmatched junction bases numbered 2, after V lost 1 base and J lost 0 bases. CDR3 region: CASSQGQGLNTEAFF. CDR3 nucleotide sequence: TGCGCCAGCAGCCAAGGACAGGGTTTGAACACTGAAGCTTTCTTT.

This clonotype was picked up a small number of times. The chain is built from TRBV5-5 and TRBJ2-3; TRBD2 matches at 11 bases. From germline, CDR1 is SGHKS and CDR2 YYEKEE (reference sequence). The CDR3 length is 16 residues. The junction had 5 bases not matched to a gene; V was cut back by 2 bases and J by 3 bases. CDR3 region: CASSFVPSGRTDTQYF. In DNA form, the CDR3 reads TGTGCCAGCAGCTTTGTCCCTAGCGGGAGGACAGATACGCAGTATTTT. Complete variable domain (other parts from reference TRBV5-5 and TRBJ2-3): DAGVTQSPTHLIKTRGQQVTLRCSPISGHKSVSWYQQVLGQGPQFIFQYYEKEERGRGNFPDRFSARQFPNYSSELNVNALLLGDSALYLCASSFVPSGRTDTQYFGPGTRLTVL.

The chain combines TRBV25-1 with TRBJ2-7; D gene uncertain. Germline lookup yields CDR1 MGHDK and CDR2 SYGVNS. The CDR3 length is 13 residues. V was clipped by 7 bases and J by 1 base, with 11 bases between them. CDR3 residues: CASTDTVSYEQYF. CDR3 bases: TGTGCCAGCACCGACACGGTTTCCTACGAGCAGTACTTC.

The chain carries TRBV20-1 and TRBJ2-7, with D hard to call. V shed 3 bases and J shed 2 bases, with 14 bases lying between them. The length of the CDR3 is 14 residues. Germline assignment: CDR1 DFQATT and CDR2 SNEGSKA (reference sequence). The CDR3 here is CSARVLGSTYEQYF. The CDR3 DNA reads TGCAGTGCTAGGGTACTGGGTTCTACCTACGAGCAGTACTTC.

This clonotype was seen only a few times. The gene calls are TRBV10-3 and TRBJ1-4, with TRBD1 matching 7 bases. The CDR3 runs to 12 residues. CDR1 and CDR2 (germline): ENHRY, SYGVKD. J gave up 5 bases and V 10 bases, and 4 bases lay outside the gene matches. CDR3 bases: TGTGCCACCCAGACAGGGAATGAAAAACTGTTTTTT. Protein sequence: CATQTGNEKLFF.

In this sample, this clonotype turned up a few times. The CDR3: CASRTSFSQQTQYF. The CDR3 DNA is TGCGCCAGCAGGACTAGCTTCTCACAACAGACCCAGTACTTC. The chain employs TRBV5-1 and TRBJ2-5; TRBD2 aligns across 7 bases. There are 14 residues in the CDR3. The junction had 10 bases not matched to a gene; V was cut back by 5 bases and J by 6 bases. Germline V gives CDR1 SGHRS, CDR2 YFSETQ.

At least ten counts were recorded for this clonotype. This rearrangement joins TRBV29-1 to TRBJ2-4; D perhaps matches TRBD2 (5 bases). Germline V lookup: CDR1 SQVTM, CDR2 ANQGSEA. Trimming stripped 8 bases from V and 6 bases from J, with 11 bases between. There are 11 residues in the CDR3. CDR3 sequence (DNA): TGCAGCACCTTACGGGGAAACATTCAGTACTTC. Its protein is CSTLRGNIQYF.

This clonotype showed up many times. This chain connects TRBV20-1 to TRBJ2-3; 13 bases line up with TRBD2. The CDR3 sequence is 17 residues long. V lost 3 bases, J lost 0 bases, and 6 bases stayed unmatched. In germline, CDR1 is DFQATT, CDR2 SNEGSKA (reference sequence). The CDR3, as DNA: TGCAGTGCTAGTAAGGGGACTAGCGGGGAAAGCACAGATACGCAGTATTTT. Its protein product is CSASKGTSGESTDTQYF.

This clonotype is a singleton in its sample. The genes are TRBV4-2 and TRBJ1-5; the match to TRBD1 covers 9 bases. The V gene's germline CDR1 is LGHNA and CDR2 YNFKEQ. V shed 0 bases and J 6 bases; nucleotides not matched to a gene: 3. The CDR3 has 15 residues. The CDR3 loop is CASSQDRGQGQPQHF. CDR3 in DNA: TGTGCCAGCAGCCAAGATCGGGGACAGGGTCAGCCCCAGCATTTT.